The 30 T cell receptor beta chains below all came from one sample that was sequenced in a study of glioma-infiltrating T cells after dendritic cell vaccination. Indicated time point: after dendritic cell vaccination, including at tumor progression/relapse. Only in-frame clones appear in the TCRdb table, and some are missing; sequencing was by immunoSEQ multiplex PCR. The sample carries around 87,000 clones, around 86% recorded once. This specimen consisted of blood, obtained after dendritic cell vaccination. These receptors were obtained from a human donor with glioblastoma.

This clone was seen just once. The rearrangement joins TRBV5-6 to TRBJ1-2; D call uncertain. The CDR3 totals 15 residues. CDR1 and CDR2 (germline): SGHDT, YYEEEE. V was shortened by 0 bases and J by 8 bases, with 17 bases between the two germline ends. CDR3 region: CASSLEAGFLGGYTF. CDR3 DNA: TGTGCCAGCAGCTTGGAAGCGGGGTTCTTAGGAGGCTACACCTTC.

J is TRBJ1-1 and V is TRBV29-1; TRBD1 agrees at 8 bases. CDR1 SQVTM and CDR2 ANQGSEA come from the germline V gene. The CDR3 extends over 13 amino acids. The J segment lost 1 base and the V segment lost 6 bases, leaving 4 bases of the junction unmatched. CDR3 loop: CSVRTGTNTEAFF. The DNA for the CDR3 is TGCAGCGTGAGGACAGGGACGAACACTGAAGCTTTCTTT.

This chain joins TRBV5-4 and TRBJ2-3, with 7 bases matching TRBD1. Germline V gene data show CDR1 as SGHNT and CDR2 as YYREEE (reference sequence). This CDR3 is 14 amino acids long. V shed 2 bases, J shed 5 bases, and the junction held 5 bases outside the gene matches. CDR3 in amino acids: CASSLTGAEDTQYF. The CDR3, as DNA: TGTGCCAGCAGCTTAACAGGGGCGGAAGATACGCAGTATTTT.

V gene TRBV25-1 combines with J gene TRBJ1-4; no clear D. The CDR3 is made up of 17 amino acids. V lost 1 base, J lost 0 bases, and 12 bases lay in between. Germline values: CDR1 MGHDK, CDR2 SYGVNS. CDR3 sequence (DNA): TGTGCCAGCAGTGAATTGAGTTTTGGTGCAACTAATGAAAAACTGTTTTTT. Translating gives CASSELSFGATNEKLFF.

J is TRBJ1-5 and V is TRBV11-2, with 8 bases that match TRBD1. Germline V lookup: CDR1 SGHAT, CDR2 FQNNGV. Unmatched junction bases numbered 7, after V lost 2 bases and J lost 7 bases. The CDR3 is made up of 15 amino acids. The CDR3 is CASSLSGQVGQPQHF. The CDR3 DNA reads as TGTGCCAGCAGCTTATCGGGACAGGTGGGGCAGCCCCAGCATTTT.

The V gene is TRBV9, the J gene TRBJ2-6; no clear D. This CDR3 region has 15 residues. The ends were cut back, 3 bases at V and 0 bases at J, with 7 bases in the middle. Per germline, CDR1 SGDLS and CDR2 YYNGEE. The DNA for the CDR3 is TGTGCCAGCAGCGAAAGCGTCTCTGGGGCCAACGTCCTGACTTTC. It is translated as CASSESVSGANVLTF.

The chain uses TRBV5-4 and TRBJ1-1; TRBD1 matches at 12 bases. The CDR3 spans 18 residues. Per the germline V gene, CDR1 is SGHNT and CDR2 is YYREEE (reference sequence). Germline trimming cut 4 bases from V and 1 base from J; bases unmatched to any gene: 11. CDR3 sequence reads: CASSTGTGGRGGNTEAFF. In DNA form, the CDR3 reads TGTGCCAGCAGCACAGGGACAGGGGGCAGGGGAGGGAACACTGAAGCTTTCTTT.

The rearrangement uses TRBV21-1 and TRBJ2-7; TRBD2 is the table's D call and was not checked against the DNA. TRBV21-1 counts as a pseudogene. The CDR3 length is 16 residues. CDR3 bases: TGTGCCAGCAGCGAATTGCGGGGACGACGCTCCTACGAGCAGTACTTC. Its protein is CASSELRGRRSYEQYF.

The rearrangement links TRBV29-1 to TRBJ2-3; possible D gene TRBD2, 6 bases. Deletions cut 1 base from V and 3 bases from J, with 11 bases between. CDR3 length equals 14 residues. CDR1 and CDR2 from the germline V gene are SQVTM and ANQGSEA. The CDR3 here is CSVEGDGGTDTQYF. The CDR3, as DNA: TGCAGCGTTGAAGGGGACGGAGGGACAGATACGCAGTATTTT.

The rearrangement uses TRBV7-6 and TRBJ2-1; unclear D gene. The length of the CDR3 is 13 residues. Germline V gene sequence: CDR1 SGHVS, CDR2 FNYEAQ. V lost 1 base, J lost 2 bases, and 3 bases lay in between. CDR3 in amino acids: CASSLGAYNEQFF. Written as DNA, the CDR3 is TGTGCCAGCAGCTTAGGCGCCTACAATGAGCAGTTCTTC.

This chain connects TRBV5-1 to TRBJ2-2; 7 nucleotides align to TRBD2. CDR1 is SGHRS and CDR2 is YFSETQ in the germline V gene. There are 15 residues in the CDR3. V trimming: 2 bases; J trimming: 1 base; junction bases outside the gene matches: 2. CDR3: CASSLAGQNTGELFF. In DNA, the CDR3 is TGCGCCAGCAGCTTAGCGGGGCAGAACACCGGGGAGCTGTTTTTT.

This chain uses TRBV7-2 with TRBJ1-1; tentative D call: TRBD1 (6 bases). The CDR3 runs 13 residues. Germline assignment: CDR1 SGHTA and CDR2 FQGNSA. The V end lost 4 bases, the J end lost 7 bases, and 13 bases lay between the germline ends. The chain's CDR3 is CASSSTNRVEAFF. CDR3 in DNA: TGTGCCAGCAGCTCGACGAACAGGGTTGAAGCTTTCTTT.

This clone was counted a single time. The V call is TRBV25-1, the J call TRBJ1-3; the match to TRBD1 covers 7 bases. The ends lost 5 bases at V and 3 bases at J; junction bases unmatched: 4. The CDR3 length is 14 residues. Germline CDR1 MGHDK, CDR2 SYGVNS. The CDR3 reads CASSPGQIGNTIYF. The CDR3, as DNA: TGTGCCAGCAGTCCGGGACAGATTGGAAACACCATATATTTT.

The chain links TRBV5-1 to TRBJ2-7, with TRBD1 matching 9 bases. Germline values: CDR1 SGHRS, CDR2 YFSETQ. There are 14 residues in the CDR3. The trim removed 4 bases at V and 3 bases at J, leaving 5 bases unmatched. The CDR3 DNA sequence: TGCGCCAGCAGCGCCGGACAGGGGCACTACGAGCAGTACTTC. It yields the protein CASSAGQGHYEQYF.

This chain joins TRBV7-2 and TRBJ2-5; perhaps TRBD2 as D (5 bases). Trimming cost V 5 bases and J 2 bases, with 15 bases left between them. CDR1 is SGHTA and CDR2 is FQGNSA in the germline V gene. The CDR3 has 15 residues. Here the CDR3 reads CASSGRLARQETQYF. The CDR3 DNA reads TGTGCCAGCAGCGGCCGTCTAGCCAGACAAGAGACCCAGTACTTC. The full variable domain, rest sourced from reference TRBV7-2 and TRBJ2-5, is GAGVSQSPSNKVTEKGKDVELRCDPISGHTALYWYRQSLGQGLEFLIYFQGNSAPDKSGLPSDRFSAERTGGSVSTLTIQRTQQEDSAVYLCASSGRLARQETQYFGPGTRLLVL.

The V gene is TRBV5-1, the J gene TRBJ2-3, with 9 bases matching TRBD2. With 4 bases clipped from V and 2 bases from J, the junction kept 14 bases outside the gene matches. This CDR3 spans 18 amino acids. CDR1 and CDR2 (germline): SGHRS, YFSETQ. The CDR3 DNA reads as TGCGCCAGCAGCGACCGGAGCGAACTAGCGGGCTACACAGATACGCAGTATTTT. This encodes CASSDRSELAGYTDTQYF.

The chain uses TRBV5-1 and TRBJ1-1; maybe TRBD1 (6 bases). Germline assignment: CDR1 SGHRS and CDR2 YFSETQ. V shed 5 bases and J shed 5 bases, with 22 bases lying between them. The CDR3 runs to 16 residues. The CDR3 loop is CASRGLGGGDGTEAFF. The CDR3 DNA reads as TGCGCCAGCAGAGGCCTTGGCGGGGGCGATGGGACTGAAGCTTTCTTT.

The genes are TRBV2 and TRBJ2-2; 9 nucleotides line up with TRBD1. Germline V gene lookup returns CDR1 SNHLY and CDR2 FYNNEI. The CDR3 sequence is 15 residues long. J was trimmed by 5 bases and V by 4 bases; bases with no gene match: 5. The CDR3: CASSGDRVGTGELFF. CDR3 nucleotides: TGTGCCAGCAGTGGGGACAGGGTTGGAACCGGGGAGCTGTTTTTT.

CDR3 bases: TGTGCCAGCAGCTTAAACAGGGTGAGCACTGAAGCTTTCTTT. It is translated as CASSLNRVSTEAFF. This rearrangement joins TRBV7-2 to TRBJ1-1; possibly TRBD1 for D (6 bases). Germline CDR1 is SGHTA and CDR2 is FQGNSA. V gave up 2 bases and J gave up 4 bases, with 11 bases separating them. The CDR3 has 14 residues.

The genes are TRBV7-9 and TRBJ1-1; D is unresolved. V was pared by 3 bases and J by 6 bases, with 14 bases between. This CDR3 has 14 amino acids. Per germline, CDR1 SEHNR and CDR2 FQNEAQ (reference sequence). The CDR3 loop is CASSFFNEGSEAFF. The CDR3 DNA sequence: TGTGCCAGCAGCTTCTTCAATGAGGGCTCTGAAGCTTTCTTT.

The CDR3 region has the DNA TGTGCCAGCAGCTCCCAACCAGGCGCAAATCAGCCCCAGCATTTT. Translation gives CASSSQPGANQPQHF. This chain connects TRBV7-2 to TRBJ1-5; D gene uncertain. The V end was cut by 4 bases, the J end by 4 bases, with 14 bases between. The CDR3 runs 15 residues. CDR1 SGHTA and CDR2 FQGNSA come from the germline V gene.

The CDR3 protein is CASGLETGAPLHF. Written as DNA, the CDR3 is TGTGCTAGTGGTTTAGAGACAGGGGCTCCCCTCCACTTT. The V and J genes are TRBV12-5 and TRBJ1-6; 8 bases line up with TRBD1. This CDR3 is built from 13 residues. After removal of 3 bases from V and 13 bases from J, the junction contained 5 bases not matched to a gene. The germline V gene encodes CDR1 LGHNT and CDR2 FRNRAP.

This chain uses TRBV2 with TRBJ2-7; D remains ambiguous. CDR1 and CDR2 (germline): SNHLY, FYNNEI. CDR3 size: 11 residues. V gave up 5 bases and J gave up 4 bases, with 6 bases separating them. CDR3: CASSQTYEQYF. In nucleotides, the CDR3 is TGTGCCAGCAGTCAGACATACGAGCAGTACTTC. The full variable domain, its missing parts supplied by reference TRBV2 and TRBJ2-7, is EPEVTQTPSHQVTQMGQEVILRCVPISNHLYFYWYRQILGQKVEFLVSFYNNEISEKSEIFDDQFSVERPDGSNFTLKIRSTKLEDSAMYFCASSQTYEQYFGPGTRLTVT.

This clone was counted a single time. CDR3 sequence (DNA): TGTGCCAGTAGTAGGACAGGGGGAGGTAATCAGCCCCAGCATTTT. Translated, it gives CASSRTGGGNQPQHF. This chain joins TRBV19 and TRBJ1-5; 10 nucleotides agree with TRBD1. J lost 4 bases, V lost 4 bases, and 4 bases had no gene match. This CDR3 has 15 residues. Per germline, CDR1 LNHDA and CDR2 SQIVND (reference sequence).

The rearrangement joins TRBV30 to TRBJ2-3; TRBD2 matches 8 bases. The CDR3 has 15 amino acids. V shed 4 bases and J 1 base; nucleotides not matched to a gene: 7. The germline CDR1 and CDR2 sequences are GTSNPN and SVGIG (reference sequence). This chain's CDR3 is CAWNPGRGGTDTQYF. The DNA for the CDR3 is TGTGCCTGGAACCCTGGGCGGGGGGGCACAGATACGCAGTATTTT.

This chain links TRBV19 with TRBJ2-2; D remains ambiguous. Trimming took 7 bases from V and 0 from J, leaving 9 bases between them. The germline V gene has CDR1 LNHDA and CDR2 SQIVND (reference sequence). The length of the CDR3 is 14 residues. This CDR3 reads CASNTKTNTGELFF. In DNA form, the CDR3 reads TGTGCCAGTAACACGAAAACGAACACCGGGGAGCTGTTTTTT. The whole variable domain, remainder taken from reference TRBV19 and TRBJ2-2, is DGGITQSPKYLFRKEGQNVTLSCEQNLNHDAMYWYRQDPGQGLRLIYYSQIVNDFQKGDIAEGYSVSREKKESFPLTVTSAQKNPTAFYLCASNTKTNTGELFFGEGSRLTVL.

This chain joins TRBV18 and TRBJ2-4; D not resolved. The germline gives CDR1 KGHSH, CDR2 LQKENI. V gave up 2 bases and J gave up 3 bases, with 8 bases separating them. The CDR3 has 14 residues. CDR3 DNA: TGTGCCAGCTCACCAAGGCAGGTCAAAAACATTCAGTACTTC. This codes for CASSPRQVKNIQYF.

The V gene is TRBV5-6, the J gene TRBJ2-2, with a possible D match to TRBD2 (6 bases). The CDR3 spans 16 residues. With 1 base removed from V and 0 bases from J, the gap between germline ends came to 10 bases. The germline CDR1 and CDR2 sequences are SGHDT and YYEEEE. DNA of the CDR3: TGTGCCAGCAGCTTGCTGGGGGGTGCGAACACCGGGGAGCTGTTTTTT. Encoded protein: CASSLLGGANTGELFF.

The chain couples TRBV2 to TRBJ1-4; TRBD1 matches at 7 bases. The CDR3 has 13 residues. Trimming at V came to 7 bases and at J to 6 bases, leaving 5 bases not matched to a gene. Germline V CDR1 and CDR2: SNHLY, FYNNEI. CDR3 amino acids: CASTTGLYEKLFF. Written as DNA, the CDR3 is TGTGCCAGCACGACAGGGTTGTATGAAAAACTGTTTTTT.

This sequence joins TRBV6-1 and TRBJ1-1; D is unresolved. The CDR3 runs 16 residues. Germline CDR1 MNHNS, CDR2 SASEGT. V dropped 4 bases and J dropped 5 bases, with 20 bases sitting between them. The CDR3 DNA follows: TGTGCCAGCAGTGCCTATTTGGACGGGGAGGGAACTGAAGCTTTCTTT. Encoded protein: CASSAYLDGEGTEAFF.